These T cell receptor beta chains were read from a single sample in a study of blood T cell repertoires in COVID-19. Profiling relied on immunoSEQ multiplex PCR, and the TCRdb table lists in-frame clones only, not all of them. The sample yields approximately 250,000 clones, 80% to 85% seen once. Sequenced material: peripheral blood. The receptors were gathered from a man aged 55 to 70 with acute or convalescent COVID-19. Both conserved end residues are part of each CDR3. A D gene is named only where the DNA matches it firmly. Rows may omit the clone size; those that give it use once, few, many or a size class.

V	D	length	size	J	CDR3	DNA
TRBV28	TRBD2	12	.	TRBJ2-1	CASSFAGGVQFF	TGTGCCAGCAGTTTTGCGGGAGGGGTGCAGTTCTTC
TRBV6-5	.	14	.	TRBJ2-5	CASSYRAREETQYF	TGTGCCAGCAGTTACAGGGCCAGGGAAGAGACCCAGTACTTC
TRBV27	TRBD1	16	few	TRBJ2-5	CASSFTGTDNQETQYF	TGTGCCAGCAGTTTCACCGGGACAGACAACCAAGAGACCCAGTACTTC
TRBV11-2	.	14	few	TRBJ2-1	CASSLEPGVNEQFF	TGTGCCAGCAGCTTAGAGCCAGGGGTCAATGAGCAGTTCTTC
TRBV4-1	TRBD1	15	few	TRBJ1-2	CASSHTDRGNYGYTF	TGCGCCAGCAGCCATACCGACAGGGGAAACTATGGCTACACCTTC
TRBV19	.	12	.	TRBJ1-2	CASSPRAGGYTF	TGTGCCAGTAGTCCGCGCGCGGGCGGCTACACCTTC
TRBV6-6	.	15	.	TRBJ2-1	CASSDDFRSYNEQFF	TGTGCCAGCAGCGATGACTTTCGCTCCTACAATGAGCAGTTCTTC
TRBV11-1	TRBD1	12	.	TRBJ1-2	CASSPDRVGYTF	TGTGCCAGCAGCCCCGACAGGGTTGGCTACACCTTC
TRBV4-2	.	13	.	TRBJ1-4	CASSPSTNEKLFF	TGTGCCAGCAGCCCCTCAACTAATGAAAAACTGTTTTTT
TRBV5-1	.	14	few	TRBJ2-3	CASSLGYPTDTQYF	TGCGCCAGCAGCTTGGGTTATCCCACAGATACGCAGTATTTT
TRBV7-2	TRBD2	16	.	TRBJ2-3	CASSLGVAGVTDTQYF	TGTGCCAGCAGCTTAGGGGTAGCGGGAGTCACAGATACGCAGTATTTT
TRBV18	.	14	.	TRBJ1-6	CASSPEGGNSPLHF	TGTGCCAGCTCTCCTGAGGGTGGCAATTCACCCCTCCACTTT
TRBV19	TRBD2	13	.	TRBJ2-7	CASSPVGGAEQYF	TGTGCCAGTAGTCCAGTCGGGGGGGCCGAGCAGTACTTC
TRBV25-1	.	12	.	TRBJ2-1	CASSDGQNEQFF	TGTGCCAGCAGTGATGGCCAGAATGAGCAGTTCTTC
TRBV11-2	TRBD2	17	.	TRBJ2-3	CASSFYFKREGQDTQYF	TGTGCCAGCAGCTTCTACTTCAAGCGGGAGGGCCAAGATACGCAGTATTTT
TRBV7-2	.	18	.	TRBJ1-2	CASSLASGGRVGKDGYTF	TGTGCCAGCAGCTTAGCGTCTGGGGGCCGTGTGGGCAAGGACGGCTACACCTTC
TRBV4-3	TRBD2	15	.	TRBJ2-1	CASSQDASGMDEQFF	TGCGCCAGCAGCCAAGACGCTAGCGGGATGGATGAGCAGTTCTTC
TRBV19	TRBD2	15	.	TRBJ2-1	CASSIRLAGGREQFF	TGTGCCAGTAGTATTCGCCTAGCGGGGGGGCGGGAGCAGTTCTTC
TRBV29-1	.	15	.	TRBJ1-4	CSVEPVTATNEKLFF	TGCAGCGTTGAACCCGTCACAGCAACTAATGAAAAACTGTTTTTT
TRBV30	.	15	many	TRBJ1-3	CAWGDSWISGNTIYF	TGTGCCTGGGGGGACTCCTGGATCTCTGGAAACACCATATATTTT
TRBV10-3	.	13	.	TRBJ1-4	CAFDRGGGEKLFF	TGTGCTTTCGATCGGGGAGGAGGTGAAAAACTGTTTTTT
TRBV9	TRBD2	21	once	TRBJ2-5	CASSARSVAASGGAFQETQYF	TGTGCCAGCAGCGCTCGGTCAGTTGCGGCTAGCGGGGGGGCCTTCCAAGAGACCCAGTACTTC
TRBV18	.	15	.	TRBJ1-5	CASSPQGHLNQPQHF	TGTGCCAGCTCACCTCAGGGACACCTCAATCAGCCCCAGCATTTT
TRBV10-1	.	13	.	TRBJ2-3	CASRATGSDTQYF	TGCGCCAGCAGGGCCACAGGGTCAGATACGCAGTATTTT